These 25 T cell receptor beta chains share one sample of origin, sequenced in a study of T cell repertoires in cytomegalovirus infection. In TCRdb, the reads were re-called with MiXCR into one record per CDR3 protein. The profile shows roughly 180,000 distinct CDR3 sequences, roughly 22% of them singletons. No antigen is known for these receptors. The starting material was CD8+ T cells from cultured PBMCs, obtained from culture after CMV antigen stimulation. These receptors came from a human donor in good health (CMV status not recorded). Some clones in this sample may be carry-over from other donors' samples.

This clonotype occurred a few times. The chain combines TRBV7-8 with TRBJ1-1, with 7 bases identical to TRBD1. V shed 10 bases, J shed 1 base, and the junction held 15 bases outside the gene matches. Germline-derived CDR1 and CDR2 are SGHVS and FQNEAQ. This CDR3 spans 16 amino acids. CDR3 protein: CATEGGQGGPNTEAFF. As DNA, the CDR3 is TGTGCCACCGAGGGGGGGCAGGGGGGACCGAACACTGAAGCTTTCTTT.

The genes are TRBV2 and TRBJ2-1; 9 bases are a match to TRBD2. CDR3 length: 16 amino acids. From germline, CDR1 is SNHLY and CDR2 FYNNEI. The ends lost 3 bases at V and 5 bases at J; junction bases unmatched: 8. The CDR3 DNA is TGTGCCAGCAGTGAGAGATCTAGCGGGACCAACAATGAGCAGTTCTTC. Amino acids: CASSERSSGTNNEQFF.

The J gene is TRBJ2-5, the V gene TRBV7-2; no clear D. CDR3 size: 12 residues. The V and J ends lost 5 bases and 5 bases respectively, with 9 bases between them. Germline CDR1 SGHTA, CDR2 FQGNSA. The CDR3, as DNA: TGTGCCAGCAGCGATGTCCCGGAGACCCAGTACTTC. Its protein product is CASSDVPETQYF.

In its sample, this clonotype was seen once. The chain joins TRBV9 to TRBJ2-1; 12 bases map to TRBD2. J lost 4 bases, V lost 7 bases, and 6 bases had no gene match. The CDR3 covers 15 residues. Looked up from germline, CDR1 is SGDLS and CDR2 is YYNGEE. The CDR3: CASAGGLAGYNEQFF. The CDR3 DNA reads as TGTGCCAGCGCCGGCGGACTAGCGGGGTACAATGAGCAGTTCTTC.

V usage is TRBV11-2 and J usage is TRBJ2-3, with D perhaps matching TRBD1 or TRBD2 (5 bases each). Germline lookup yields CDR1 SGHAT and CDR2 FQNNGV. There are 18 residues in the CDR3. Between the trimmed V and J ends, which lost 2 bases and 0 bases, there was a span of 18 bases. CDR3 protein: CASSLRPLGVLSTDTQYF. The DNA for the CDR3 is TGTGCCAGCAGCTTACGACCACTGGGGGTACTTAGCACAGATACGCAGTATTTT.

In this sample, this clonotype turned up a few times. The genes are TRBV23-1 and TRBJ2-1; possibly TRBD1 for D (7 bases). TRBV23-1 is recorded as an ORF, its role being uncertain. The CDR3 sequence is 15 residues long. V lost 7 bases and J 5 bases, leaving 18 bases between the germline ends. The CDR3, as DNA: TGCGCCAGCACCTTCAGGGGGGTTGCGGACAATGAGCAGTTCTTC. It specifies CASTFRGVADNEQFF.

The chain joins TRBV7-8 to TRBJ1-1; D may be TRBD1 (6 bases). CDR3 length equals 13 residues. Trimming took 5 bases from V and 3 from J, leaving 10 bases between them. Germline values: CDR1 SGHVS, CDR2 FQNEAQ. DNA of the CDR3: TGTGCCAGCAGCGCCGGACAGCACACTGAAGCTTTCTTT. The encoded protein is CASSAGQHTEAFF.

The chain is built from TRBV9 and TRBJ1-1, with TRBD1 matching 11 bases. Trimming at V came to 8 bases and at J to 5 bases, leaving 5 bases not matched to a gene. Germline V CDR1 and CDR2: SGDLS, YYNGEE. The CDR3 runs to 13 residues. CDR3 sequence reads: CASGTGGGTEAFF. The CDR3 DNA follows: TGTGCCAGTGGGACAGGGGGGGGGACTGAAGCTTTCTTT.

This clonotype occurred a few times. The rearrangement joins TRBV7-8 to TRBJ2-1; 9 bases are shared with TRBD1. The germline V gene has CDR1 SGHVS and CDR2 FQNEAQ. This CDR3 spans 15 amino acids. J was trimmed by 6 bases and V by 2 bases; bases with no gene match: 5. Here the CDR3 reads CASSLNRGPSNEQFF. The CDR3 bases are TGTGCCAGCAGCTTAAACAGGGGGCCTAGCAATGAGCAGTTCTTC. Combining the CDR3 with reference TRBV7-8 and TRBJ2-1 gives the whole variable domain GAGVSQSPRYKVAKRGQDVALRCDPISGHVSLFWYQQALGQGPEFLTYFQNEAQLDKSGLPSDRFFAERPEGSVSTLKIQRTQQEDSAVYLCASSLNRGPSNEQFFGPGTRLTVL.

The chain links TRBV6-2 or TRBV6-3 to TRBJ2-4; D is possibly TRBD1 (6 bases). Germline-derived CDR1 and CDR2 are MNHEY and SVGEGT. The CDR3 covers 13 residues. The V end lost 2 bases, the J end lost 7 bases, and 9 bases lay between the germline ends. The CDR3: CASSYPQGNIQYF. As DNA, the CDR3 is TGTGCCAGCAGTTACCCCCAGGGGAACATTCAGTACTTC.

The rearrangement links TRBV13 to TRBJ1-1, with a tentative D call TRBD1 (5 bases). Germline V gene lookup returns CDR1 PRHDT and CDR2 FYEKMQ (reference sequence). The CDR3 consists of 15 residues. V was cut by 5 bases and J by 4 bases, with 17 bases left in between. Here the CDR3 DNA reads TGTGCCAGCAGCCCTAAGGGGCCCCAGTTCACTGAAGCTTTCTTT. Its protein is CASSPKGPQFTEAFF.

The V gene is TRBV12-3 or TRBV12-4, the J gene TRBJ2-7; the D is unclear. V lost 1 base and J 3 bases, leaving 10 bases between the germline ends. This CDR3 contains 14 residues. CDR3 in amino acids: CASSLGRSYYEQYF. Written as DNA, the CDR3 is TGTGCCAGCAGTTTAGGGCGGAGTTACTACGAGCAGTACTTC.

This clonotype was detected many times. The chain employs TRBV28 and TRBJ2-7; 7 nucleotides align to TRBD1. The V gene's germline CDR1 is MDHEN and CDR2 SYDVKM. The CDR3 loop spans 13 amino acids. V gave up 4 bases and J gave up 1 base; unmatched junction bases: 1. CDR3 in amino acids: CASSWGQSYEQYF. CDR3 DNA: TGTGCCAGCAGTTGGGGACAGTCCTACGAGCAGTACTTC.

This rearrangement joins TRBV15 to TRBJ2-2; tentative D call: TRBD1 (6 bases). V lost 5 bases and J 0 bases, leaving 13 bases between the germline ends. The germline V gene encodes CDR1 LNHNV and CDR2 YYDKDF (reference sequence). CDR3 length: 16 amino acids. The CDR3 loop is CATSPRDTSNTGELFF. The CDR3 DNA is TGTGCCACCAGCCCTCGGGACACTTCGAACACCGGGGAGCTGTTTTTT. Variable domain in full (rest from reference TRBV15 and TRBJ2-2): DAMVIQNPRYQVTQFGKPVTLSCSQTLNHNVMYWYQQKSSQAPKLLFHYYDKDFNNEADTPDNFQSRRPNTSFCFLDIRSPGLGDTAMYLCATSPRDTSNTGELFFGEGSRLTVL.

The chain is built from TRBV19 and TRBJ2-7; 10 nucleotides agree with TRBD1. The junction had 11 bases not matched to a gene; V was cut back by 6 bases and J by 0 bases. The CDR3 spans 17 residues. Germline V CDR1 and CDR2: LNHDA, SQIVND (reference sequence). Here the CDR3 reads CASSKDPGTGVSYEQYF. The CDR3 bases are TGTGCCAGTAGCAAGGACCCCGGGACAGGGGTCTCCTACGAGCAGTACTTC.

This clonotype was observed a handful of times. The chain links TRBV7-6 to TRBJ2-7; weak D call: TRBD1 (6 bases). The CDR3 is 14 residues long. V was trimmed by 7 bases and J by 0 bases, leaving 13 bases between them. Germline V gene data show CDR1 as SGHVS and CDR2 as FNYEAQ. CDR3: CASTVLDSSYEQYF. As DNA, the CDR3 is TGTGCCAGCACCGTTTTGGACAGCTCCTACGAGCAGTACTTC.

This chain joins TRBV7-6 and TRBJ2-1; D is perhaps TRBD1 or TRBD2 (5 bases each). Trimming left V 5 bases short and J 1 base short, with 15 bases between. Germline lookup yields CDR1 SGHVS and CDR2 FNYEAQ. This CDR3 is 16 amino acids long. The CDR3 protein is CASSPRGRTSYNEQFF. The CDR3 coding sequence is TGTGCCAGCAGCCCTCGGGGCAGAACTTCCTACAATGAGCAGTTCTTC.

V gene TRBV6-2 or TRBV6-3 combines with J gene TRBJ2-2; D is uncertain. This CDR3 spans 16 amino acids. Germline V gene sequence: CDR1 MNHEY, CDR2 SVGEGT. Trimming took 0 bases from V and 9 from J, leaving 17 bases between them. CDR3 amino acids: CASSYSSGRVDRELFF. CDR3 coding DNA: TGTGCCAGCAGTTACTCGAGTGGGCGTGTTGACAGGGAGCTGTTTTTT.

This chain links TRBV19 with TRBJ1-4; D remains unclear. CDR1 LNHDA and CDR2 SQIVND come from the germline V gene (reference sequence). The CDR3 covers 16 residues. Trimming shortened V by 7 bases and J by 8 bases, and 23 bases separated the two germline ends. CDR3 in DNA: TGTGCCAGTACCAGAGAAGCGGCTCAAACCGAAGAAAAACTGTTTTTT. This translates into CASTREAAQTEEKLFF.

This chain links TRBV7-9 with TRBJ1-2; no clear D gene. The germline V gene encodes CDR1 SEHNR and CDR2 FQNEAQ (reference sequence). V was shortened by 3 bases and J by 4 bases, with 18 bases between the two germline ends. The CDR3 spans 16 residues. The CDR3 region is CASSLESRPGIYGYTF. The CDR3 region has the DNA TGTGCCAGCAGCTTGGAAAGCAGGCCGGGGATCTATGGCTACACCTTC.

The sample holds a few counts of this clonotype. The chain uses TRBV7-8 and TRBJ1-2, with D tentatively TRBD1 (5 bases). Per germline, CDR1 SGHVS and CDR2 FQNEAQ. Trimming removed 5 bases at V and 4 bases at J, with 20 bases between. CDR3 length equals 16 residues. The chain's CDR3 is CASSEVFRGTGYGYTF. CDR3 in DNA: TGTGCCAGCAGCGAAGTTTTTCGGGGGACGGGCTATGGCTACACCTTC. The complete variable domain, with remaining parts taken from reference TRBV7-8 and TRBJ1-2, reads GAGVSQSPRYKVAKRGQDVALRCDPISGHVSLFWYQQALGQGPEFLTYFQNEAQLDKSGLPSDRFFAERPEGSVSTLKIQRTQQEDSAVYLCASSEVFRGTGYGYTFGSGTRLTVV.

This rearrangement joins TRBV7-6 to TRBJ2-3, with a weak D call TRBD2 (6 bases). CDR1 is SGHVS, CDR2 FNYEAQ, per germline. The CDR3 covers 15 residues. V lost 0 bases and J 1 base, leaving 8 bases between the germline ends. Here the CDR3 DNA reads TGTGCCAGCAGCTTAGCGGCGGGGCGCACAGATACGCAGTATTTT. Its protein is CASSLAAGRTDTQYF.

This chain links TRBV12-3 or TRBV12-4 with TRBJ1-4; TRBD1 agrees at 8 bases. The CDR3 contains 15 residues. With 6 bases clipped from V and 3 bases from J, the junction kept 6 bases outside the gene matches. The CDR3 reads CASRARTGPNEKLFF. The CDR3 DNA follows: TGTGCCAGCAGGGCCAGGACAGGGCCTAATGAAAAACTGTTTTTT.

The V gene is TRBV4-1, the J gene TRBJ2-7; D is unclear. V lost 0 bases and J 3 bases, leaving 12 bases between the germline ends. CDR1 MGHRA and CDR2 YSYEKL come from the germline V gene. The CDR3 has 15 amino acids. For the CDR3, the DNA is TGCGCCAGCAGCCAAGATCGCTTAGGCAACTACGAGCAGTACTTC. Translation gives CASSQDRLGNYEQYF.

V usage is TRBV7-6 and J usage is TRBJ2-2, with 7 bases fitting TRBD1. V lost 0 bases to trimming and J lost 6 bases; unmatched junction nucleotides: 10. In germline, CDR1 is SGHVS, CDR2 FNYEAQ. CDR3 length: 17 residues. The DNA of the CDR3 is TGTGCCAGCAGCTTAGCGGTGCAGGGGGTATTCGCCGGGGAGCTGTTTTTT. It yields the protein CASSLAVQGVFAGELFF.